The 18 T cell receptor beta chains given below trace back to one sample, sequenced in a study of identical twins. TCRdb fed the 5' RACE reads into MiXCR, producing one record per CDR3 protein. The sample includes approximately 890,000 distinct CDR3 sequences, 9% to 15% of them seen just once. This sample was also put to use in a study of yellow fever vaccine responses in identical twins.

The sequencing input was PBMCs. Every receptor here comes from a woman between 18 and 30 years old in good health.

A few counts support this clonotype. The chain links TRBV7-8 to TRBJ2-1; D may correspond to TRBD1 or TRBD2 (5 bases each). V was shortened by 2 bases and J by 5 bases, with 13 bases between the two germline ends. From germline, CDR1 is SGHVS and CDR2 FQNEAQ. The CDR3 covers 15 residues. The CDR3 nucleotides are TGTGCCAGCAGCTTATGGGGGAGCAGGGACAATGAGCAGTTCTTC. It yields the protein CASSLWGSRDNEQFF. Using reference TRBV7-8 and TRBJ2-1 for the parts outside the CDR3, the full variable domain is GAGVSQSPRYKVAKRGQDVALRCDPISGHVSLFWYQQALGQGPEFLTYFQNEAQLDKSGLPSDRFFAERPEGSVSTLKIQRTQQEDSAVYLCASSLWGSRDNEQFFGPGTRLTVL.

This clonotype was seen repeatedly, ten times or more. This rearrangement joins TRBV4-1 to TRBJ1-1; 10 bases are shared with TRBD1. The V gene's germline CDR1 is MGHRA and CDR2 YSYEKL. CDR3 length: 15 amino acids. After removal of 2 bases from V and 5 bases from J, the junction contained 5 bases not matched to a gene. CDR3 coding DNA: TGCGCCAGCAGCCAACTCGGACAGGGGGGGACTGAAGCTTTCTTT. It is translated as CASSQLGQGGTEAFF.

The sample holds a few counts of this clonotype. The J gene is TRBJ1-5, the V gene TRBV6-5; 8 nucleotides match TRBD1. The CDR3 has 15 residues. The germline CDR1 and CDR2 sequences are MNHEY and SVGAGI. V was pared by 0 bases and J by 5 bases, with 3 bases of the junction left unmatched. CDR3 nucleotide sequence: TGTGCCAGCAGTTACTCATGGACAGGGCATCAGCCCCAGCATTTT. Translating it yields CASSYSWTGHQPQHF.

The chain is built from TRBV29-1 and TRBJ2-3; D ambiguous. Trimming cost V 0 bases and J 2 bases, with 12 bases left between them. The CDR3 is 15 amino acids. Germline CDR1 and CDR2: SQVTM and ANQGSEA. CDR3 loop: CSVEDPDVITDTQYF. The CDR3 bases are TGCAGCGTTGAAGATCCGGACGTAATCACAGATACGCAGTATTTT.

This chain joins TRBV6-1 and TRBJ2-4; D is perhaps TRBD1 (5 bases). The CDR3 is made up of 13 amino acids. V was clipped by 4 bases and J by 6 bases, with 10 bases between them. CDR1 and CDR2 from the germline V gene are MNHNS and SASEGT. The CDR3 nucleotides are TGTGCCAGCAGTGGCAGGGATACAAACATTCAGTACTTC. This encodes CASSGRDTNIQYF.

The rearrangement uses TRBV29-1 and TRBJ2-5, with 7 bases that match TRBD1. In germline, CDR1 is SQVTM, CDR2 ANQGSEA. The J segment lost 1 base and the V segment lost 5 bases, leaving 16 bases of the junction unmatched. The CDR3 has 17 residues. CDR3 loop: CSVFAIGQANPQETQYF. CDR3 DNA sequence: TGCAGCGTTTTTGCGATCGGACAGGCAAACCCCCAAGAGACCCAGTACTTC. The full variable domain, rest sourced from reference TRBV29-1 and TRBJ2-5, is SAVISQKPSRDICQRGTSLTIQCQVDSQVTMMFWYRQQPGQSLTLIATANQGSEATYESGFVIDKFPISRPNLTFSTLTVSNMSPEDSSIYLCSVFAIGQANPQETQYFGPGTRLLVL.

This clonotype was seen once. The chain links TRBV6-1 to TRBJ2-7, with D tentatively TRBD1 or TRBD2 (5 bases each). V was cut by 3 bases and J by 0 bases, with 12 bases left in between. From germline, CDR1 is MNHNS and CDR2 SASEGT. This CDR3 has 15 amino acids. The CDR3: CASSEGTDFSYEQYV. The CDR3 coding sequence is TGTGCCAGCAGTGAGGGGACCGATTTCTCCTACGAGCAGTACGTC.

V is TRBV7-2 and J is TRBJ2-5, with TRBD2 identical over 11 bases. Germline V gives CDR1 SGHTA, CDR2 FQGNSA. J was trimmed by 1 base and V by 3 bases; bases with no gene match: 7. The length of the CDR3 is 17 residues. The CDR3 spells CASSLRGLAELQETQYF. CDR3 nucleotide sequence: TGTGCCAGCAGCTTGAGGGGACTAGCGGAACTCCAAGAGACCCAGTACTTC.

This clonotype turned up a few times. This sequence joins TRBV6-1 and TRBJ2-2; 12 bases agree with TRBD1. V lost 7 bases to trimming and J lost 5 bases; unmatched junction nucleotides: 5. CDR1 is MNHNS, CDR2 SASEGT, per germline. The CDR3 contains 15 residues. The DNA for the CDR3 is TGTGCCAGCACTCCGGGACAGGGGGCGACCGGGGAGCTGTTTTTT. Translating gives CASTPGQGATGELFF.

There are a few counts of this clonotype. The chain is built from TRBV4-1 and TRBJ1-2; D unclear. The germline V and J ends were trimmed by 4 bases and 4 bases, with 16 bases remaining between them. The CDR3 loop spans 15 amino acids. Germline V CDR1 and CDR2: MGHRA, YSYEKL. DNA for the CDR3: TGCGCCAGCAGCCCCGCGGGATCGGGCTCCTATGGCTACACCTTC. Its translation is CASSPAGSGSYGYTF.

This clonotype was seen a few times. The chain recombines TRBV28 with TRBJ2-3; 8 nucleotides agree with TRBD1. Trimming cost V 6 bases and J 2 bases; bases outside gene matches: 13. This CDR3 comprises 17 residues. Germline V gene lookup returns CDR1 MDHEN and CDR2 SYDVKM. This CDR3 is CASRSFGRQGNTDTQYF. The CDR3 nucleotides are TGTGCCAGCAGGAGTTTTGGCAGACAGGGGAACACAGATACGCAGTATTTT.

This chain links TRBV7-2 with TRBJ1-6; no definite D call. The V gene's germline CDR1 is SGHTA and CDR2 FQGNSA. V was trimmed by 1 base and J by 9 bases, leaving 7 bases between them. The CDR3 has 13 amino acids. CDR3 region: CASSLGAVSPLHF. The CDR3 DNA follows: TGTGCCAGCAGCTTAGGGGCGGTTTCACCCCTCCACTTT.

The chain uses TRBV7-2 and TRBJ2-1; 12 nucleotides agree with TRBD2. The V segment lost 5 bases and the J segment 13 bases; nucleotides outside the gene matches: 12. This CDR3 is 15 amino acids long. Germline V lookup: CDR1 SGHTA, CDR2 FQGNSA. The CDR3 nucleotides read TGTGCCAGCAGCCCCAGACTAGCGGGGGCCTCCCCCCAGTTCTTC. It is translated as CASSPRLAGASPQFF. The full variable domain, with the rest looked up from reference TRBV7-2 and TRBJ2-1, is GAGVSQSPSNKVTEKGKDVELRCDPISGHTALYWYRQSLGQGLEFLIYFQGNSAPDKSGLPSDRFSAERTGGSVSTLTIQRTQQEDSAVYLCASSPRLAGASPQFFGPGTRLTVL.

This clonotype was found a few times. The chain combines TRBV6-1 with TRBJ1-1; D gene ambiguous. The V and J ends lost 7 bases and 1 base respectively, with 19 bases between them. The CDR3 consists of 16 residues. Germline CDR1 MNHNS, CDR2 SASEGT. CDR3 coding DNA: TGTGCCAGCACAGCGGTGGGAACGAGACCGAACACTGAAGCTTTCTTT. It specifies CASTAVGTRPNTEAFF.

There are many counts of this clonotype. CDR3 in DNA: TGTGCCAGCACAAACAGGGAGCGTCAGCCCCAGCATTTT. This encodes CASTNRERQPQHF. The chain is built from TRBV12-3 or TRBV12-4 and TRBJ1-5; a weak D match, TRBD1 (6 bases). Trimming left V 7 bases short and J 6 bases short, with 13 bases between. There are 13 residues in the CDR3.

This clonotype was seen a handful of times. The chain employs TRBV10-3 and TRBJ2-5; D is ambiguous. The ends were cut back, 0 bases at V and 1 base at J, with 6 bases in the middle. There are 14 residues in the CDR3. Germline CDR1 ENHRY, CDR2 SYGVKD. CDR3 loop: CAISESPSQETQYF. The CDR3 DNA reads as TGTGCCATCAGTGAGTCACCTAGCCAAGAGACCCAGTACTTC.

This clonotype was found many times. The CDR3 sequence is CASSPRTGQNTEAFF. For the CDR3, the DNA is TGTGCCAGCAGTCCACGTACAGGGCAGAACACTGAAGCTTTCTTT. This chain links TRBV12-3 or TRBV12-4 with TRBJ1-1, with D possibly being TRBD1 (6 bases). V was shortened by 5 bases and J by 1 base, with 14 bases between the two germline ends. This CDR3 has 15 residues.

In this sample, this clonotype turned up a few times. The gene calls are TRBV28 and TRBJ1-2; TRBD1 matches 11 bases. The germline gives CDR1 MDHEN, CDR2 SYDVKM. CDR3 length equals 14 residues. Trimming took 3 bases from V and 9 from J; bases not matched to a gene: 6. The DNA for the CDR3 is TGTGCCAGCAGTTTGGTAGGACAGGGGGCAAGCTACACCTTC. Amino acids: CASSLVGQGASYTF.